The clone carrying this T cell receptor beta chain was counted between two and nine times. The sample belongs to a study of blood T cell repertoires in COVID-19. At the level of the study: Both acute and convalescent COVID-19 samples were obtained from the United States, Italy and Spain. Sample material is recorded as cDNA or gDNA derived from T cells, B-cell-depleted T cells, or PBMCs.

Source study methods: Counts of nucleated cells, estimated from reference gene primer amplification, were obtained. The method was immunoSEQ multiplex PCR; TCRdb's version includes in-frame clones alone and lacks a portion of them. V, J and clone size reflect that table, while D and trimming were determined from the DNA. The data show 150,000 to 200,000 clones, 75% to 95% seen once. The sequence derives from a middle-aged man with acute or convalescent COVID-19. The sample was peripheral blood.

CDR3: CATSADSHLVYEQYV. The DNA of the CDR3 is TGTGCCACCAGTGCGGACTCCCACCTCGTCTACGAGCAGTACGTC. V usage is TRBV24-1 and J usage is TRBJ2-7; weak D call: TRBD2 (5 bases). The CDR3 length is 15 residues. Trimming removed 5 bases at V and 3 bases at J, with 16 bases between. The germline V gene has CDR1 KGHDR and CDR2 SFDVKD.